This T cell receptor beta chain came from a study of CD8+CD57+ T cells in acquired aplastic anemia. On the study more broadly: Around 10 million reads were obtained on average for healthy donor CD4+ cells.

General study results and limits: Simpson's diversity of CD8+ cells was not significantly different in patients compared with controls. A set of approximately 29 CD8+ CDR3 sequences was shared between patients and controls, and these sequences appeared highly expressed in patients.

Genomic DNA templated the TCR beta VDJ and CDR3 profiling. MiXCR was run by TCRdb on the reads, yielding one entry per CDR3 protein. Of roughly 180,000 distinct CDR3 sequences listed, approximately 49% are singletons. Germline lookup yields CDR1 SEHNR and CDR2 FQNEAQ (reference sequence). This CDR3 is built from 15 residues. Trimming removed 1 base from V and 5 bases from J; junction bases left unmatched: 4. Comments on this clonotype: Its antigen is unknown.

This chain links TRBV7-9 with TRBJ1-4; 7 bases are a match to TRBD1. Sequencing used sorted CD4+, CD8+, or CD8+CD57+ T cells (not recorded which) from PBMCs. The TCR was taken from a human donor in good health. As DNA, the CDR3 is TGTGCCAGCAGCTTAGATGAGACAGGGAATGAAAAACTGTTTTTT. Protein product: CASSLDETGNEKLFF. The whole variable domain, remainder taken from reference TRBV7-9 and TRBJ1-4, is DTGVSQNPRHKITKRGQNVTFRCDPISEHNRLYWYRQTLGQGPEFLTYFQNEAQLEKSRLLSDRFSAERPKGSFSTLEIQRTEQGDSAMYLCASSLDETGNEKLFFGSGTQLSVL.